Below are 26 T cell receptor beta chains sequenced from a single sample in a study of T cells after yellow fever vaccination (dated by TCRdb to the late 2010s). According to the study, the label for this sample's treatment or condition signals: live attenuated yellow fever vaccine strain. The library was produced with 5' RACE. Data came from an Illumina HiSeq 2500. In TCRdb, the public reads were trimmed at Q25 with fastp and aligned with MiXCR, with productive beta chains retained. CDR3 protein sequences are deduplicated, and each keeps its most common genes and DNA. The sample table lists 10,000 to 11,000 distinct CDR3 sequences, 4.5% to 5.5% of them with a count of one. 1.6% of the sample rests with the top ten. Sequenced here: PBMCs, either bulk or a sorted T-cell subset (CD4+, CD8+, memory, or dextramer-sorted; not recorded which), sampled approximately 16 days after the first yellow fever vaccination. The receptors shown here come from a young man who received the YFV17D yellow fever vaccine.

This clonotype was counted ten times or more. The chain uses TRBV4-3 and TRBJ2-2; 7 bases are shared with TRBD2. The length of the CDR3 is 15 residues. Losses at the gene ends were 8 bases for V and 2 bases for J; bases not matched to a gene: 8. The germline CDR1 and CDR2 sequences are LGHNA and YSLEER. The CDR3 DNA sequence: TGCGCCAGCCGGGGGTCTAGCGGAAACACCGGGGAGCTGTTTTTT. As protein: CASRGSSGNTGELFF.

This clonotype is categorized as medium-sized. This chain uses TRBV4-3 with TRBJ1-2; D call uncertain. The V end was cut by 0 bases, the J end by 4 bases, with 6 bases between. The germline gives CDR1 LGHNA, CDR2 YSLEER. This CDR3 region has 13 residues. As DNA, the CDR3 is TGCGCCAGCAGCCAAGATTCGGGCTATGGCTACACCTTC. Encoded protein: CASSQDSGYGYTF.

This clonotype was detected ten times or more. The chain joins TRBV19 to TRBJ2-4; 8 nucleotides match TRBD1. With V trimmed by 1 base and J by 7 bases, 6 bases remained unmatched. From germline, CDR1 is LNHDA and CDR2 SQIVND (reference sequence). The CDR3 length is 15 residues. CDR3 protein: CASSIGAQGANIQYF. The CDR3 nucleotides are TGTGCCAGTAGTATAGGGGCGCAGGGGGCCAACATTCAGTACTTC.

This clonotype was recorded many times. The CDR3 reads CASSSAGSSGYTF. Written as DNA, the CDR3 is TGTGCCAGCTCCTCCGCGGGATCGAGCGGCTACACCTTC. V is TRBV18 and J is TRBJ1-2, with D hard to call. The ends were cut back, 6 bases at V and 8 bases at J, with 16 bases in the middle. The CDR3 covers 13 residues. CDR1 KGHSH and CDR2 LQKENI come from the germline V gene.

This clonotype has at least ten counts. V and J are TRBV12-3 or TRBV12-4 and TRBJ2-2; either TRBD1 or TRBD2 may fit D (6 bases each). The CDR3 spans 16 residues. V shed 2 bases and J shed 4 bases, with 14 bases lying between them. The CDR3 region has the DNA TGTGCCAGCAGTTTATTAGGGGGGCCCGCCACCGGGGAGCTGTTTTTT. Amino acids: CASSLLGGPATGELFF.

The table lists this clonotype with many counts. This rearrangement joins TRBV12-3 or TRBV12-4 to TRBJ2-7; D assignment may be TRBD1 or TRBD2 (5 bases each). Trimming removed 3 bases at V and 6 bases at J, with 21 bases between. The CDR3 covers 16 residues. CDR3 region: CASSLPPGTLEFEQYF. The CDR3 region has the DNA TGTGCCAGCAGTTTGCCCCCCGGGACCCTCGAATTCGAGCAGTACTTC.

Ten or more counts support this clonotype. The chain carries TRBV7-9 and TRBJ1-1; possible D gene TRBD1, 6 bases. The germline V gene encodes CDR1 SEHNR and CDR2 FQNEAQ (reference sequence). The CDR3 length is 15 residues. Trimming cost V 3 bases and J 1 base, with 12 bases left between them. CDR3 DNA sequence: TGTGCCAGCAGCTTCCAGACAGGATCGAACACTGAAGCTTTCTTT. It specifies CASSFQTGSNTEAFF.

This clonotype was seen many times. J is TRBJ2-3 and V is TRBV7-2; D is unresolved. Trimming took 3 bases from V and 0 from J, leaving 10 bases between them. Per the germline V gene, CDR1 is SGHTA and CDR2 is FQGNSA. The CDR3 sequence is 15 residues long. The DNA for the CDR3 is TGTGCCAGCAGCTTTTATATGCCTAGCACAGATACGCAGTATTTT. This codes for CASSFYMPSTDTQYF.

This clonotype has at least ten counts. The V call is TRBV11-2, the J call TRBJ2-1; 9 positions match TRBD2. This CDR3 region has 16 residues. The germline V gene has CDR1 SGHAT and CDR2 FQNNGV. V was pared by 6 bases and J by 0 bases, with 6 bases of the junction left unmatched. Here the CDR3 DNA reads TGTGCCAGCAGGCCCATTAGCGGGGGCTCCTACAATGAGCAGTTCTTC. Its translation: CASRPISGGSYNEQFF.

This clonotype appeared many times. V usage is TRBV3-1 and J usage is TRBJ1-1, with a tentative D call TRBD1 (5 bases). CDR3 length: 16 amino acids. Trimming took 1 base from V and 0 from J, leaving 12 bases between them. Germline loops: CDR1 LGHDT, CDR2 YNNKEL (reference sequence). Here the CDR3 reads CASSQVPGKMNTEAFF. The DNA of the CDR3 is TGTGCCAGCAGCCAAGTGCCAGGGAAGATGAACACTGAAGCTTTCTTT.

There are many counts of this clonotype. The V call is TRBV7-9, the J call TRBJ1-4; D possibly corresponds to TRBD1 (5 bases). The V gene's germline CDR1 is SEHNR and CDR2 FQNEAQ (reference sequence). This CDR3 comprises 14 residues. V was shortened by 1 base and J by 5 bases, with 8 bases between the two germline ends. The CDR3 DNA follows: TGTGCCAGCAGCTTAGGGGCAGGGAATGAAAAACTGTTTTTT. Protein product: CASSLGAGNEKLFF.

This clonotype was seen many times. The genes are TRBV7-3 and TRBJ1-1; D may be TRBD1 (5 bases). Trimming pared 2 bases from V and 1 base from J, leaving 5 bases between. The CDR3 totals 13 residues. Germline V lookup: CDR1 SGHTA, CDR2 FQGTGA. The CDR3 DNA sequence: TGTGCCAGCAGCTTAGGACAGAACACTGAAGCTTTCTTT. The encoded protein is CASSLGQNTEAFF.

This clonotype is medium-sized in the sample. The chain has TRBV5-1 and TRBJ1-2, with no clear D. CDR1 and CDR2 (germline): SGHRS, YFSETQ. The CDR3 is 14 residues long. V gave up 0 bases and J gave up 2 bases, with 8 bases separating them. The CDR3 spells CASSLGPGNYGYTF. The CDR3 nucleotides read TGCGCCAGCAGCTTGGGGCCAGGCAACTATGGCTACACCTTC.

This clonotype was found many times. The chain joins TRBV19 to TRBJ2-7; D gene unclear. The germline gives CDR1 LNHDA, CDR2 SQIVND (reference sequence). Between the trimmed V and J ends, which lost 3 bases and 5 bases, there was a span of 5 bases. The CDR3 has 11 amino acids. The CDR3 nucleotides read TGTGCCAGTAGTATTTTGCACGAGCAGTACGTC. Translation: CASSILHEQYV.

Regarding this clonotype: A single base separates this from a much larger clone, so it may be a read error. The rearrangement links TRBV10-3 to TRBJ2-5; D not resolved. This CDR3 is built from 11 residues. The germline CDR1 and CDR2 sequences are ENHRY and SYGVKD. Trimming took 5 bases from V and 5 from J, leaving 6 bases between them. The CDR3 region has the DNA TGTGCCATCAGTACAAACGAGACCCAGTACTTC. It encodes CAISTNETQYF.

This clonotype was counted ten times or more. CDR3 residues: CASSLAAGGANNEQFF. CDR3 DNA sequence: TGCGCCAGCAGCTTGGCTGCGGGGGGGGCCAACAATGAGCAGTTCTTC. The chain recombines TRBV5-1 with TRBJ2-1; TRBD2 matches 9 bases. The CDR3 is made up of 16 amino acids. With V trimmed by 0 bases and J by 5 bases, 6 bases remained unmatched. Per the germline V gene, CDR1 is SGHRS and CDR2 is YFSETQ. The full variable domain, rest sourced from reference TRBV5-1 and TRBJ2-1, is KAGVTQTPRYLIKTRGQQVTLSCSPISGHRSVSWYQQTPGQGLQFLFEYFSETQRNKGNFPGRFSGRQFSNSRSEMNVSTLELGDSALYLCASSLAAGGANNEQFFGPGTRLTVL.

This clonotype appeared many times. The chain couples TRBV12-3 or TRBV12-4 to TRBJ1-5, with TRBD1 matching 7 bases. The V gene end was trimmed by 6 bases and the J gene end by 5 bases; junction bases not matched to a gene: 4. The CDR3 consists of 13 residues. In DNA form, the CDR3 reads TGTGCCAGCAGCATCGGACAGGATCAGCCCCAGCATTTT. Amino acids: CASSIGQDQPQHF.

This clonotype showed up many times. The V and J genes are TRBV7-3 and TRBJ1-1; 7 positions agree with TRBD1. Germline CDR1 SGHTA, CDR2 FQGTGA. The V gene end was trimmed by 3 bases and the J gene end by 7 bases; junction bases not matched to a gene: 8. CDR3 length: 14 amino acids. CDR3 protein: CASSFSTGSSEAFF. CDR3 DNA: TGTGCCAGCAGCTTCTCGACAGGGTCCAGTGAAGCTTTCTTT.

The CDR3 DNA reads as TGTGCCAGCAGCTTAGGGGCCACAGGGAACCATGGCTACACCTTC. This sequence encodes CASSLGATGNHGYTF. The chain combines TRBV7-2 with TRBJ1-2; TRBD1 might be the D (6 bases). The CDR3 spans 15 residues. V shed 1 base and J shed 6 bases, with 15 bases lying between them. CDR1 is SGHTA, CDR2 FQGNSA, per germline.

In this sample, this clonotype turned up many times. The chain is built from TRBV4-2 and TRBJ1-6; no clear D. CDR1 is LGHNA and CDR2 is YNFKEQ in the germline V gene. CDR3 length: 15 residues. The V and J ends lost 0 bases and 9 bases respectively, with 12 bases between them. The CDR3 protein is CASSQDSSGGSPLHF. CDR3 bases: TGTGCCAGCAGCCAAGATTCGTCAGGCGGTTCACCCCTCCACTTT.

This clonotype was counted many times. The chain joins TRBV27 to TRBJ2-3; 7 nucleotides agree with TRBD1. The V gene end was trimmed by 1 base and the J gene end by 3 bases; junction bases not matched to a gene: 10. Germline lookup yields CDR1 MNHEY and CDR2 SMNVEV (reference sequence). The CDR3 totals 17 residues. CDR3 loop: CASSLLCLTGWTDTQYF. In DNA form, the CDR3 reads TGTGCCAGCAGTTTATTGTGTTTGACAGGGTGGACAGATACGCAGTATTTT.

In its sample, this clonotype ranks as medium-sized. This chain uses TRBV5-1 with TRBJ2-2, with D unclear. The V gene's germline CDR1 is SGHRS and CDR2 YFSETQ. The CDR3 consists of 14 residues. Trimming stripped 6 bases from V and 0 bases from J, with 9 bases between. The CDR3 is CASMVATNTGELFF. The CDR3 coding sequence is TGCGCCAGCATGGTGGCGACGAACACCGGGGAGCTGTTTTTT. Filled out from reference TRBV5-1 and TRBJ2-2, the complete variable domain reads KAGVTQTPRYLIKTRGQQVTLSCSPISGHRSVSWYQQTPGQGLQFLFEYFSETQRNKGNFPGRFSGRQFSNSRSEMNVSTLELGDSALYLCASMVATNTGELFFGEGSRLTVL.

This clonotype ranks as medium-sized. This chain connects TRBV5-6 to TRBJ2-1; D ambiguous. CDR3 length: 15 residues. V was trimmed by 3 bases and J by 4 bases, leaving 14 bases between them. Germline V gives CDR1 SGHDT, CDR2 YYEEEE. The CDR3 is CASSYDTASYNEQFF. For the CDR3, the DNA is TGTGCCAGCAGCTACGACACCGCGTCGTACAATGAGCAGTTCTTC.

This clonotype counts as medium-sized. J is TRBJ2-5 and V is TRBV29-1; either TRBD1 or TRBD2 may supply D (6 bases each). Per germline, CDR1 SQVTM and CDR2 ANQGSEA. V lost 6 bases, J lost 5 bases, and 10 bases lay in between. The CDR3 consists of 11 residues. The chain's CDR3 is CSVQGGETQYF. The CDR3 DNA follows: TGCAGCGTACAGGGAGGCGAGACCCAGTACTTC.

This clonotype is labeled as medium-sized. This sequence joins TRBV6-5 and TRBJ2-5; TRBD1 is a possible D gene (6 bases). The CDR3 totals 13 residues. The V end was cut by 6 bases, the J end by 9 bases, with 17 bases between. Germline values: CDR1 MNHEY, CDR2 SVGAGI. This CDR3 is CASRPGHTVPQYF. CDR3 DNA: TGTGCCAGCAGACCGGGACACACGGTCCCCCAGTACTTC.

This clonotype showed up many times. This CDR3 reads CASSQTSRGETQYF. The CDR3 nucleotides are TGTGCCAGCAGTCAGACTTCCAGAGGGGAGACCCAGTACTTC. This rearrangement joins TRBV12-3 or TRBV12-4 to TRBJ2-5, with a weak D call TRBD2 (5 bases). The CDR3 is 14 residues long. Trimming removed 5 bases from V and 5 bases from J, with 15 bases in between.